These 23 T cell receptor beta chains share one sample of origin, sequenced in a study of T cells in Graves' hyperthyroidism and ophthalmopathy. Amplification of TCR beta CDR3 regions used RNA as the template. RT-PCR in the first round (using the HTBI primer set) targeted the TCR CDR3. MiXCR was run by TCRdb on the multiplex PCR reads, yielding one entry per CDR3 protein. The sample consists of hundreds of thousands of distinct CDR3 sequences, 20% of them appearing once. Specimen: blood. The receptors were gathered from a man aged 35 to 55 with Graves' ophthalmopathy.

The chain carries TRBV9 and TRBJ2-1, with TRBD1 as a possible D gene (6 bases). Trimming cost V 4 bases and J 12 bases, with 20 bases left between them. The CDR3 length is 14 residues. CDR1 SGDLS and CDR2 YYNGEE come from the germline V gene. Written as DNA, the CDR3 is TGTGCCAGCAGCCAAACAGATCTCAGGGGATTGCAGTTCTTC. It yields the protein CASSQTDLRGLQFF. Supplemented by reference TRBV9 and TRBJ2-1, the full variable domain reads DSGVTQTPKHLITATGQRVTLRCSPRSGDLSVYWYQQSLDQGLQFLIQYYNGEERAKGNILERFSAQQFPDLHSELNLSSLELGDSALYFCASSQTDLRGLQFFGPGTRLTVL.

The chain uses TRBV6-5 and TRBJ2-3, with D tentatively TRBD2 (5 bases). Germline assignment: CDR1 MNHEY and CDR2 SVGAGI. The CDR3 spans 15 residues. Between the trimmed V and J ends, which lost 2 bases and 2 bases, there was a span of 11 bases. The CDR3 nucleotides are TGTGCCAGCAGTTACGGAGCGGTGCTCACAGATACGCAGTATTTT. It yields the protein CASSYGAVLTDTQYF.

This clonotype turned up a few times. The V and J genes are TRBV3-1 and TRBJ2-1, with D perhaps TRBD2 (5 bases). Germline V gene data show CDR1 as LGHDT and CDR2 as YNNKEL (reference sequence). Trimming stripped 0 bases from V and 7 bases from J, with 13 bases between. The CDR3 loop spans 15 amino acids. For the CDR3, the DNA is TGTGCCAGCAGCCAAGACGGGGTAATGGGGAATGAGCAGTTCTTC. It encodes CASSQDGVMGNEQFF.

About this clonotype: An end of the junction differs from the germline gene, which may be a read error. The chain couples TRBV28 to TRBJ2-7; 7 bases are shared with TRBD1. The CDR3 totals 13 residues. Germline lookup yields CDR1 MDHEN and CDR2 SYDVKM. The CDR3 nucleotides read TGTCCCAGCAGTTCAAGACAGGGCTACGAGCAGTACTTC. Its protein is CPSSSRQGYEQYF.

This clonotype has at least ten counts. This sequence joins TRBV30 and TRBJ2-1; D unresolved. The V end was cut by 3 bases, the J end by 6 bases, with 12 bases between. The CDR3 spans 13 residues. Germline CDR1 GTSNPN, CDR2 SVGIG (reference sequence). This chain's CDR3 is CAWSFGTSNEQFF. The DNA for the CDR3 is TGTGCCTGGAGCTTCGGTACGAGCAATGAGCAGTTCTTC.

The CDR3 region has the DNA TGTGCCAGCAGCTTATACTTAGGGATCTCTGGAAACACCATATATTTT. Translated: CASSLYLGISGNTIYF. This chain connects TRBV11-2 to TRBJ1-3; the D is unclear. V was pared by 2 bases and J by 0 bases, with 11 bases between. Germline values: CDR1 SGHAT, CDR2 FQNNGV. CDR3 length: 16 amino acids.

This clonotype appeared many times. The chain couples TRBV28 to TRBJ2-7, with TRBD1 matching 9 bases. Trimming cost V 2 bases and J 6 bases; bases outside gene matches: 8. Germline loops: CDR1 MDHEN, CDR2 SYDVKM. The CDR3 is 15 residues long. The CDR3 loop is CASSLGGDRASEQYF. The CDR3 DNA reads TGTGCCAGCAGTTTAGGGGGGGACAGGGCATCCGAGCAGTACTTC.

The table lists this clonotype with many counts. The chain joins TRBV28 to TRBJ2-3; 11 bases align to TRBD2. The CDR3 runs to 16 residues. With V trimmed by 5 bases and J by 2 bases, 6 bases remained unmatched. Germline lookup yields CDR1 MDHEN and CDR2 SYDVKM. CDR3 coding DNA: TGTGCCAGCAGTCCAGGGACTAGCGGCTACACAGATACGCAGTATTTT. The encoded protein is CASSPGTSGYTDTQYF. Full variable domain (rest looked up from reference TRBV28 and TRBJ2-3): DVKVTQSSRYLVKRTGEKVFLECVQDMDHENMFWYRQDPGLGLRLIYFSYDVKMKEKGDIPEGYSVSREKKERFSLILESASTNQTSMYLCASSPGTSGYTDTQYFGPGTRLTVL.

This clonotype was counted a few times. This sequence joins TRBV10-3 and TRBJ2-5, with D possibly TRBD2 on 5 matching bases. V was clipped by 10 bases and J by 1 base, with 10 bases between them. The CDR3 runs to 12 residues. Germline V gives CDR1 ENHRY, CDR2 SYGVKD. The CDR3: CATQGGQETQYF. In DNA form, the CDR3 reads TGTGCCACCCAAGGAGGCCAAGAGACCCAGTACTTC.

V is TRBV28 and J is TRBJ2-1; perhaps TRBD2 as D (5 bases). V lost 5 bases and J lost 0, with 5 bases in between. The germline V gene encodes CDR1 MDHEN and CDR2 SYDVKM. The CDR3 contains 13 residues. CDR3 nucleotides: TGTGCCAGCAGTACTAGCTCCTACAATGAGCAGTTCTTC. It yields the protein CASSTSSYNEQFF.

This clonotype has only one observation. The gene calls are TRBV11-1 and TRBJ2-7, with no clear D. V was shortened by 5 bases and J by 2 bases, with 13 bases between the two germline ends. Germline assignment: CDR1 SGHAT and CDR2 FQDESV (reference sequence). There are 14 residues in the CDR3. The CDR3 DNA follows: TGTGCCAGCAGCATGCTCCGGGCCGCCTACGAGCAGTACTTC. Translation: CASSMLRAAYEQYF.

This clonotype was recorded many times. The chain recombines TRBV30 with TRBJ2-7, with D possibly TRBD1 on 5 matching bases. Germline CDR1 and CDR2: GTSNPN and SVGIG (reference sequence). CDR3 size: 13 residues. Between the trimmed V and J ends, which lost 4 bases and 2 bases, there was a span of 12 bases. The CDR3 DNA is TGTGCCTGGAAATCGACAGCAACCTACGAGCAGTACTTC. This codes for CAWKSTATYEQYF. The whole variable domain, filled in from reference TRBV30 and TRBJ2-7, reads SQTIHQWPATLVQPVGSPLSLECTVEGTSNPNLYWYRQAAGRGLQLLFYSVGIGQISSEVPQNLSASRPQDRQFILSSKKLLLSDSGFYLCAWKSTATYEQYFGPGTRLTVT.

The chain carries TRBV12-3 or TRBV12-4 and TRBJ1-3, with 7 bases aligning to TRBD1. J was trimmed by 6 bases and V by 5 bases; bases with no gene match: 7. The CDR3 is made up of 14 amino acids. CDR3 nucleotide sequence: TGTGCCAGCAGTAGGACAGGTTTTTCAAACACCATATATTTT. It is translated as CASSRTGFSNTIYF.

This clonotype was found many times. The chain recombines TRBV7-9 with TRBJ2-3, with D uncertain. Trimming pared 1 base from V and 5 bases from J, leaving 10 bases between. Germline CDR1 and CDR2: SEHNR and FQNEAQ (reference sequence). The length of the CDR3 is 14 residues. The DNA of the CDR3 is TGTGCCAGCAGCTTAGTTGAATTTGGAGATACGCAGTATTTT. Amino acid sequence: CASSLVEFGDTQYF. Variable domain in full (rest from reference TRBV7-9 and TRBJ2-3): DTGVSQNPRHKITKRGQNVTFRCDPISEHNRLYWYRQTLGQGPEFLTYFQNEAQLEKSRLLSDRFSAERPKGSFSTLEIQRTEQGDSAMYLCASSLVEFGDTQYFGPGTRLTVL.

This chain's CDR3 is CSARIRAGPPETQYF. CDR3 bases: TGCAGTGCTAGGATTCGAGCAGGCCCCCCAGAGACCCAGTACTTC. The rearrangement links TRBV20-1 to TRBJ2-5, with D hard to call. There are 15 residues in the CDR3. Per germline, CDR1 DFQATT and CDR2 SNEGSKA (reference sequence). The V end was cut by 3 bases, the J end by 4 bases, with 18 bases between.

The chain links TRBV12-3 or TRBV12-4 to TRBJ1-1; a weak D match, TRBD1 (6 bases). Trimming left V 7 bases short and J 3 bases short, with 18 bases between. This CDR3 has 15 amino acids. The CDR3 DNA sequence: TGTGCCAGCACCGGGGGGGCCTTGGGGGACACTGAAGCTTTCTTT. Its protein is CASTGGALGDTEAFF.

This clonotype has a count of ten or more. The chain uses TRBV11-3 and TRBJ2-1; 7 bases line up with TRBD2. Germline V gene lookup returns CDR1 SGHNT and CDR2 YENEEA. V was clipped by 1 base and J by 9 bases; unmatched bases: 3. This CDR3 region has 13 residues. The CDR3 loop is CASSLGEGTEQFF. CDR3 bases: TGTGCCAGCAGCTTAGGGGAGGGCACTGAGCAGTTCTTC.

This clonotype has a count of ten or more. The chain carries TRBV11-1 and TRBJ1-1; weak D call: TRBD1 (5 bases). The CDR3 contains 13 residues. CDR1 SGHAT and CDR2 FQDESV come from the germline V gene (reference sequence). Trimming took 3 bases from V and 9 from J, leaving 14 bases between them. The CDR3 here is CASSFSRGRKAFF. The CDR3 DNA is TGTGCCAGCAGCTTCTCTCGGGGCAGGAAAGCTTTCTTT. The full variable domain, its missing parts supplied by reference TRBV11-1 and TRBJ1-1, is EAEVAQSPRYKITEKSQAVAFWCDPISGHATLYWYRQILGQGPELLVQFQDESVVDDSQLPKDRFSAERLKGVDSTLKIQPAELGDSAMYLCASSFSRGRKAFFGQGTRLTVV.

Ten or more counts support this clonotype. CDR3 coding DNA: TGTGCCAGCAGCGCCCACAGCAACTATGGCTACACCTTC. Translation: CASSAHSNYGYTF. V usage is TRBV7-3 and J usage is TRBJ1-2, with D uncertain. V dropped 5 bases and J dropped 2 bases, with 9 bases sitting between them. There are 13 residues in the CDR3. Germline V lookup: CDR1 SGHTA, CDR2 FQGTGA.

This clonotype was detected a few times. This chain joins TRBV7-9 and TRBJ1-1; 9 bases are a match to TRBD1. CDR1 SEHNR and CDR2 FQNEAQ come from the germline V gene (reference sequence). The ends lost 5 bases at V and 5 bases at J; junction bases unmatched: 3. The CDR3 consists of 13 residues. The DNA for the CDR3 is TGTGCCAGCAGCCGACAGGGGGAGACTGAAGCTTTCTTT. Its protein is CASSRQGETEAFF.

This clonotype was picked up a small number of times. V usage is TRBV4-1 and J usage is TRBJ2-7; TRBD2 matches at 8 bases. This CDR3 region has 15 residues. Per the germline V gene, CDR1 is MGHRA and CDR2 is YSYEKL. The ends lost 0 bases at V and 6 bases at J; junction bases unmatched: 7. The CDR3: CASSQDTGGAFEQYF. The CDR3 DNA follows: TGCGCCAGCAGCCAAGATACCGGGGGGGCCTTCGAGCAGTACTTC.

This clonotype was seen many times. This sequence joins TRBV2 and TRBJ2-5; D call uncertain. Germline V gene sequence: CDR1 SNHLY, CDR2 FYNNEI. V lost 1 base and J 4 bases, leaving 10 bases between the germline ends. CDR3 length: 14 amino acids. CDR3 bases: TGTGCCAGCAGTGAAGGGGTAGTAGCAGAGACCCAGTACTTC. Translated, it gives CASSEGVVAETQYF.

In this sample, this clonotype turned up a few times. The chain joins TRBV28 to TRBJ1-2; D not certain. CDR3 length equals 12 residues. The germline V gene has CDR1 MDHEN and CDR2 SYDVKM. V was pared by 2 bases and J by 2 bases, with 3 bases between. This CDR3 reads CASSLKNYGYTF. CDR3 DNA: TGTGCCAGCAGTTTAAAAAACTATGGCTACACCTTC.